The subject of this entry is one T cell receptor beta chain. The antigen is not known. Researchers took RNA transcripts and amplified the TCR beta CDR3 regions from them. HTBI primers drove first-round RT-PCR of the TCR CDR3. TCRdb processed the multiplex PCR reads anew with MiXCR; each CDR3 protein has one entry. The sample consists of around 300,000 distinct CDR3 sequences, 11% to 15% of them appearing once. This record comes from a study of T cells in Graves' hyperthyroidism and ophthalmopathy. Study findings and constraints: The model anticipated ophthalmopathy a median around six months pre-onset.

This CDR3 is 15 amino acids long. V gave up 3 bases and J gave up 8 bases; unmatched junction bases: 10. The germline CDR1 and CDR2 sequences are MRHNA and SNTAGT. In patients aged 18 to 65, hyperthyroidism was newly diagnosed, with duration under 2 months. Diagnosing involved the use of clinical symptoms, serum thyroxine and TRAb, thyroid ultrasound and orbital computed tomography. The sample comprised blood. The clonotype was recovered from a woman aged 25 to 45 with Graves' hyperthyroidism. This chain connects TRBV6-4 to TRBJ2-1; TRBD2 matches at 7 bases. The CDR3 DNA sequence: TGTGCCAGCAGTGAAGGCGGGAGAGAGATGGATGAGCAGTTCTTC. Its protein product is CASSEGGREMDEQFF.